Below are 10 T cell receptor beta chains sequenced from a single sample in a study of blood T cell repertoires in COVID-19. Libraries were prepared by immunoSEQ multiplex PCR; TCRdb keeps only in-frame clonotypes and omits some of them. The sample includes more than 200,000 clones, over 70% of them seen just once. Sequenced input: peripheral blood. The receptor set was obtained from a woman between 50 and 59 years old with acute or convalescent COVID-19.

CDR3 nucleotides: TGCGCCAGCAGCTTGGGTGGAAGGGGGCAAGGAAACACCATATATTTT. Translated: CASSLGGRGQGNTIYF. J is TRBJ1-3 and V is TRBV5-1; 7 bases fit TRBD1. This CDR3 is 16 amino acids long. The germline CDR1 and CDR2 sequences are SGHRS and YFSETQ. V lost 0 bases to trimming and J lost 4 bases; unmatched junction nucleotides: 7.

The genes are TRBV15 and TRBJ2-4, with TRBD2 matching over 16 bases. Trimming at V came to 2 bases and at J to 9 bases, leaving 7 bases not matched to a gene. This CDR3 spans 17 amino acids. Germline values: CDR1 LNHNV, CDR2 YYDKDF (reference sequence). The CDR3 DNA reads TGTGCCACCAGCAGATCCGGGACTAGCGGGAGGGCCGCCATTCAGTACTTC. It codes for CATSRSGTSGRAAIQYF. Filled out from reference TRBV15 and TRBJ2-4, the complete variable domain reads DAMVIQNPRYQVTQFGKPVTLSCSQTLNHNVMYWYQQKSSQAPKLLFHYYDKDFNNEADTPDNFQSRRPNTSFCFLDIRSPGLGDTAMYLCATSRSGTSGRAAIQYFGAGTRLSVL.

The gene calls are TRBV10-3 and TRBJ2-7, with a tentative D call TRBD2 (6 bases). CDR1 and CDR2 (germline): ENHRY, SYGVKD. With 0 bases removed from V and 4 bases from J, the gap between germline ends came to 10 bases. CDR3 size: 14 residues. The CDR3, as DNA: TGTGCCATCAGTGAGTCGGGGGGAGAGTACGAGCAGTACTTC. As protein: CAISESGGEYEQYF.

The chain joins TRBV2 to TRBJ2-1; 14 bases align to TRBD2. Trimming at V came to 1 base and at J to 1 base, leaving 3 bases not matched to a gene. The CDR3 is 18 amino acids. Germline assignment: CDR1 SNHLY and CDR2 FYNNEI. This CDR3 reads CASSEGLAGGPSYNEQFF. The CDR3 nucleotides are TGTGCCAGCAGTGAAGGACTAGCGGGAGGGCCTTCCTACAATGAGCAGTTCTTC.

This rearrangement joins TRBV3-1 (or the pseudogene TRBV3-2) to TRBJ2-5; the match to TRBD1 covers 7 bases. Germline V gene sequence: CDR1 LGHDT, CDR2 YNNKEL (reference sequence). CDR3 length: 16 residues. The V gene end was trimmed by 1 base and the J gene end by 6 bases; junction bases not matched to a gene: 11. The CDR3 loop is CASSQGGLQGDKTQYF. The CDR3 bases are TGTGCCAGCAGCCAAGGCGGTCTGCAGGGGGACAAGACCCAGTACTTC.

This chain connects TRBV11-2 to TRBJ1-4; D not certain. Germline V lookup: CDR1 SGHAT, CDR2 FQNNGV. V was shortened by 3 bases and J by 0 bases, with 8 bases between the two germline ends. CDR3 length: 15 amino acids. In DNA form, the CDR3 reads TGTGCCAGCAGCTTCTCACCTACAACTAATGAAAAACTGTTTTTT. Translated: CASSFSPTTNEKLFF.

This clone has only a few counts. The V call is TRBV7-2, the J call TRBJ1-4; 11 bases agree with TRBD1. V gave up 2 bases and J gave up 8 bases; unmatched junction bases: 4. CDR3 length: 15 residues. Germline assignment: CDR1 SGHTA and CDR2 FQGNSA. The CDR3 protein is CASSLIGTGGEKLFF. CDR3 in DNA: TGTGCCAGCAGCTTAATCGGGACAGGGGGAGAAAAACTGTTTTTT.

As for this clone: At one end the junction does not follow the germline gene, possibly because of a read error. The chain is built from TRBV2 and TRBJ2-3, with 8 bases that match TRBD2. CDR1 and CDR2 (germline): SNHLY, FYNNEI. CDR3 length: 16 residues. This CDR3 is CASSEEGAGVMDTQYF. The CDR3 coding sequence is TGTGCCAGCAGCGAAGAGGGAGCGGGAGTAATGGATACGCAGTATTTT.

The V call is TRBV5-1, the J call TRBJ2-7, with 7 nucleotides matching TRBD2. V shed 6 bases, J shed 6 bases, and the junction held 9 bases outside the gene matches. Germline assignment: CDR1 SGHRS and CDR2 YFSETQ. The CDR3 is made up of 13 amino acids. CDR3 DNA sequence: TGCGCCAGCATACTAACGGGAGGCTCCGAGCAGTACTTC. Its translation is CASILTGGSEQYF.

V is TRBV7-9 and J is TRBJ2-7; tentatively, D is TRBD1 (5 bases). V was trimmed by 5 bases and J by 2 bases, leaving 19 bases between them. The CDR3 extends over 16 amino acids. CDR1 is SEHNR and CDR2 is FQNEAQ in the germline V gene (reference sequence). CDR3 residues: CASSLRQQPMPYEQYF. The DNA of the CDR3 is TGTGCCAGCAGCCTCAGACAGCAACCCATGCCCTACGAGCAGTACTTC.